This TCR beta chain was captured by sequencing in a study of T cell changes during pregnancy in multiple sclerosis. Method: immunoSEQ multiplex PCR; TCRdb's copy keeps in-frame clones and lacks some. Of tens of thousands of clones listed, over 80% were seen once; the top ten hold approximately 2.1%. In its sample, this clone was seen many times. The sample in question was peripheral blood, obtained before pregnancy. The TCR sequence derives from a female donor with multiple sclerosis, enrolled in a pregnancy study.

In nucleotides, the CDR3 is TGCGCCAGCAGGCCGGGACTAGCGGGTTATGAGCAGTACTTC. Protein product: CASRPGLAGYEQYF. The chain uses TRBV5-1 and TRBJ2-7; 12 bases match TRBD2. V lost 5 bases, J lost 7 bases, and 7 bases stayed unmatched. Germline assignment: CDR1 SGHRS and CDR2 YFSETQ. The CDR3 runs 14 residues. The full variable domain, completed using reference TRBV5-1 and TRBJ2-7, is KAGVTQTPRYLIKTRGQQVTLSCSPISGHRSVSWYQQTPGQGLQFLFEYFSETQRNKGNFPGRFSGRQFSNSRSEMNVSTLELGDSALYLCASRPGLAGYEQYFGPGTRLTVT.